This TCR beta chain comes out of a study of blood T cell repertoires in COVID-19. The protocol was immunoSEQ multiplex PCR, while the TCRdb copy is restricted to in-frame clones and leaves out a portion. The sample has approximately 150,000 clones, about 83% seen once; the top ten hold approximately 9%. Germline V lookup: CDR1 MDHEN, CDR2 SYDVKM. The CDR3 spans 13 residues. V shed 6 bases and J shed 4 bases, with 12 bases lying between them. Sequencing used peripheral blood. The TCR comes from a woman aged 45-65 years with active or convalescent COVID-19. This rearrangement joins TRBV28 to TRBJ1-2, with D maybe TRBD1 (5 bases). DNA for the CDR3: TGTGCCAGCAGCCCGGAGGGGTTCTATGGCTACACCTTC. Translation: CASSPEGFYGYTF.